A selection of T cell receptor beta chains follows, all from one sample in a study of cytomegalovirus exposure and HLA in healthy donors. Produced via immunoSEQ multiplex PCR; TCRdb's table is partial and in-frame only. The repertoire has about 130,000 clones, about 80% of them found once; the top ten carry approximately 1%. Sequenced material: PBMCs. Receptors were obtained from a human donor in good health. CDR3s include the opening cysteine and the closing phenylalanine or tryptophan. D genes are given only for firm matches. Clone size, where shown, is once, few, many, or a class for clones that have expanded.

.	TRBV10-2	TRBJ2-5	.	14	TGCGCCAGCAGTGAGGGTGGGGCCAGGGAGACCCAGTACTTC	CASSEGGARETQYF
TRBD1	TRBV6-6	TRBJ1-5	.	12	TGTGCCAGCGGGACAGGGTACCAGCCCCAGCATTTT	CASGTGYQPQHF
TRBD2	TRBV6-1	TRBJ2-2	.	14	TGTGCCAACAAGACTAGCGGGGGGCGGGGGGAGCTGTTTTTT	CANKTSGGRGELFF
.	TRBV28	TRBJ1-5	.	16	TGTGCCAGCGGGGGAACTGCAGGGGTCGGCAATCAGCCCCAGCATTTT	CASGGTAGVGNQPQHF
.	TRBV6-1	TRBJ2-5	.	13	TGTGCCAGCAGGGGCCAAAATGAAGAGACCCAGTACTTC	CASRGQNEETQYF
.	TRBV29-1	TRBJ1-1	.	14	TGCAGCGTTGAAGTCACAGGGTTGCACACTGAAGCTTTCTTT	CSVEVTGLHTEAFF
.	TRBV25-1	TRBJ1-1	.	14	TGTGCCAGCAGTCCACCTTGGGACAAGGAAAAAGCTTTCTTT	CASSPPWDKEKAFF
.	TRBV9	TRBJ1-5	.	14	TGTGCCAGCAGCGTAGGGTGGGGAGGTCAGCCCCAGCATTTT	CASSVGWGGQPQHF
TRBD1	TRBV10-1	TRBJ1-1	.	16	TGCGCCAGGAACAGGGGAAAGAACTTAATGAACACTGAAGCTTTCTTT	CARNRGKNLMNTEAFF
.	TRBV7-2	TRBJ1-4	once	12	TGTGCCAGCAGCTCCCTCAGAGAAAAACTGTTTTTT	CASSSLREKLFF
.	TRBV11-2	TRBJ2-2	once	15	TGTGCCAGCAGCCGAGGGGGGGGGAGCACCGGGGAGCTGTTTTTT	CASSRGGGSTGELFF
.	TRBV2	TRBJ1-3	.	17	TGTGCCAGCAGTCCACGAGCGGGACACCCGGTTGGAAACACCATATATTTT	CASSPRAGHPVGNTIYF
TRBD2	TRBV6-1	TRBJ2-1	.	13	TGTGCCAGCAGGGCGGGGGGGGAGAATGAGCAGTTCTTC	CASRAGGENEQFF
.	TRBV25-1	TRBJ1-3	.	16	TGTGCCAGCAGTTGGGGCCTGGACAAAGATGGAAACACCATATATTTT	CASSWGLDKDGNTIYF
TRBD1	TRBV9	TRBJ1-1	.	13	TGTGCCAGCAGCCTCGACAGGGAAGGGGCCGCTTTCTTT	CASSLDREGAAFF
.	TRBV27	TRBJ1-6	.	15	TGTGCCAGCAATGCCCTGGCGACCCCAGGGACACCCCTCCACTTT	CASNALATPGTPLHF
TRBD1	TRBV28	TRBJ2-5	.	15	TGTGCCAGCACCTCAGCGGGGACAGGGCAAGAGACCCAGTACTTC	CASTSAGTGQETQYF
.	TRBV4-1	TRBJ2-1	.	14	TGTGCCAGCAGCCAAGAGGGCCACCTCGATGAGCAGTTCTTC	CASSQEGHLDEQFF
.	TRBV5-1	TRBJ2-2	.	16	TGCGCCAGCAGCTTAAGTGACTACTCGAACACCGGGGAGCTGTTTTTT	CASSLSDYSNTGELFF
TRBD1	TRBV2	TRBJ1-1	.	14	TGTGCCAGCAATACCGGGACAGTGAACACTGAAGCTTTCTTT	CASNTGTVNTEAFF
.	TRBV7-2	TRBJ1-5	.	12	TGTGCCAGCAGCTTACCAGGGTTGGCCCAGCATTTT	CASSLPGLAQHF
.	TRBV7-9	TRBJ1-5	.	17	TGTGCCAGCAGCCAAGCATGGCAGGGTGGTGGCAATCAGCCCCAGCATTTT	CASSQAWQGGGNQPQHF
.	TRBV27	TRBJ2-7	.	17	TGTGCCAGCAGTTTATCGCAAAACAGGGACCTACCCTACGAGCAGTACTTC	CASSLSQNRDLPYEQYF
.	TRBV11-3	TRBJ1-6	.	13	TGTGCCAGCAGCTCTGGGCCGAATTCACCCCTCCACTTT	CASSSGPNSPLHF
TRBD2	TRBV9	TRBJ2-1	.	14	TGTGCCAGCAGCGTCACTAGCGGGGTCAATGAGCAGTTCTTC	CASSVTSGVNEQFF
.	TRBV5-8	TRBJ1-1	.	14	TGTGCCAGCAGCCCCAGGGGCCGAAACACTGAAGCTTTCTTT	CASSPRGRNTEAFF
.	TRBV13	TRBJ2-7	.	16	TGTGCCAGCAGCTTAGGATCAGGGTTCAACTCCTACGAGCAGTACTTC	CASSLGSGFNSYEQYF
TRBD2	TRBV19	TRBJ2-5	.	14	TGTGCCAGTAGTAGGGCGGGGGGGCAGGAGACCCAGTACTTC	CASSRAGGQETQYF
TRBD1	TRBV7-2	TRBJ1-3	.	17	TGTGCCAGCAGTCGAATCCCCGGGACAGGGTCTGGAAACACCATATATTTT	CASSRIPGTGSGNTIYF
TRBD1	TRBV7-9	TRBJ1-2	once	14	TGTGCCAGCAGCGGACAGGACGGAATATATGGCTACACCTTC	CASSGQDGIYGYTF
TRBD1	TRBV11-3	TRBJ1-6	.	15	TGTGCCAGCAGCTTAGTTACAGGGGTGGACTCACCCCTCCACTTT	CASSLVTGVDSPLHF
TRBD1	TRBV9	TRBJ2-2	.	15	TGTGCTACAACAAGGACAGGGGGCGCCGGCGGGGAGCTGTTTTTT	CATTRTGGAGGELFF
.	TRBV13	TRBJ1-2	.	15	TGTGCCAGCAGCTTAGAAGGGGATGGGGTCTATGGCTACACCTTC	CASSLEGDGVYGYTF
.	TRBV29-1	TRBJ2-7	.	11	TGCAGCGTGCCAGGGTACTACGAGCAGTACTTC	CSVPGYYEQYF
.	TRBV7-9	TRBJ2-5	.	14	TGTGCCAGCAGCTTAGACAGGGACGGGGAGACCCAGTACTTC	CASSLDRDGETQYF
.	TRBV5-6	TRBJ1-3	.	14	TGTGCCAGCAGCTTGTTATCAGCTGGAAACACCATATATTTT	CASSLLSAGNTIYF
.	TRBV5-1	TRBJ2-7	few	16	TGCGCCAGCAGCTTGGGAGGAAAAGTAAGCATCTACGAGCAGTACTTC	CASSLGGKVSIYEQYF
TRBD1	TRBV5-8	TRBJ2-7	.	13	TGTGCCAGCAGCCCCCGGACAGGGTCCGAGCAGTACTTC	CASSPRTGSEQYF
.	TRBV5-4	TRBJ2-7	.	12	TGTGCCAGCAGCTTGGTGGGGGCCGAGCAGTACTTC	CASSLVGAEQYF
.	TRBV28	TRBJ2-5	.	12	TGTGCCAGCAGTCCTGGGGCAGAGACCCAGTACTTC	CASSPGAETQYF